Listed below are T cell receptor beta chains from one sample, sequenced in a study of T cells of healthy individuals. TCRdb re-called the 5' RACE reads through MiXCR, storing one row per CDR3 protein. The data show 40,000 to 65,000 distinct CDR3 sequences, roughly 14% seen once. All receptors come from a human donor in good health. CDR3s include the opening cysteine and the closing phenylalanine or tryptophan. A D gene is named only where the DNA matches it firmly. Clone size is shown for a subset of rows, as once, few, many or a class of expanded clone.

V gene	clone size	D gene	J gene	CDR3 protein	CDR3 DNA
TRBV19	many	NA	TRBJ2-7	CASSIVGLEEQYF	TGTGCCAGTAGTATCGTCGGACTGGAGGAGCAGTACTTC
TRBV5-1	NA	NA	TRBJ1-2	CASSSEPFYGYTF	TGCGCCAGCAGCTCCGAACCTTTCTATGGCTACACCTTC
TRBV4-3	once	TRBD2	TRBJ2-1	CASSQDRAGAGNEQFF	TGCGCCAGCAGCCAAGATCGAGCGGGAGCTGGGAATGAGCAGTTCTTC
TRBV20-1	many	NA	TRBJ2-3	CSARAPTDTQYF	TGCAGTGCTAGAGCCCCCACAGATACGCAGTATTTT
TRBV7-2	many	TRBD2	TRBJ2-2	CASSSGRANTGELFF	TGTGCCAGCAGCTCCGGGAGGGCGAACACCGGGGAGCTGTTTTTT
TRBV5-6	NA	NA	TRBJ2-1	CASSLSPNSYNEQFF	TGTGCCAGCAGCTTGAGTCCGAACTCCTACAATGAGCAGTTCTTC
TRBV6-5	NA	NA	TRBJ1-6	CASSYDGGSNNSPLHF	TGTGCCAGCAGTTACGACGGCGGGTCTAATAATTCACCCCTCCACTTT
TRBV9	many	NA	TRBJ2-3	CASSVGEDTQYF	TGTGCCAGCAGCGTAGGTGAAGATACGCAGTATTTT
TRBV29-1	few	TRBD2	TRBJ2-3	CSVEGEGFTDTQYF	TGCAGCGTTGAGGGGGAGGGCTTCACAGATACGCAGTATTTT
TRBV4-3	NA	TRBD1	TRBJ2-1	CASSRDRQGGYEQFF	TGCGCCAGCAGCCGAGATAGACAGGGCGGCTATGAGCAGTTCTTC
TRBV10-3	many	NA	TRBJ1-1	CAISESQGRAFF	TGTGCCATCAGTGAGTCTCAGGGAAGAGCTTTCTTT
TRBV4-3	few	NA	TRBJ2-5	CASSQEGTGKETQYF	TGCGCCAGCAGCCAAGAGGGAACAGGGAAAGAGACCCAGTACTTC
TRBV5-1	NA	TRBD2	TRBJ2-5	CASSSGLAGLQETQYF	TGCGCCAGCAGCTCAGGACTAGCGGGATTACAAGAGACCCAGTACTTC
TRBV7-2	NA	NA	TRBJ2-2	CASSPPSGRNTGELFF	TGTGCCAGCAGCCCTCCATCTGGCAGGAACACCGGGGAGCTGTTTTTT
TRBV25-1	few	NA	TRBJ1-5	CASSARTEGQPQHF	TGTGCCAGCAGTGCCCGGACGGAGGGTCAGCCCCAGCATTTT
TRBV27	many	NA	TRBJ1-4	CASSLKVRGEKLFF	TGTGCCAGCAGTTTAAAGGTCAGGGGAGAAAAACTGTTTTTT
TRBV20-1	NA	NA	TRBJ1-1	CSASLAEAFF	TGCAGTGCTAGCCTAGCTGAAGCTTTCTTT
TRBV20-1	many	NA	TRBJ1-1	CSATTTLLNTEAFF	TGCAGTGCTACTACGACACTTTTGAACACTGAAGCTTTCTTT
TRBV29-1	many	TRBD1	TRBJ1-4	CSARQGREEKLFF	TGCAGCGCCCGACAGGGGAGGGAAGAAAAACTGTTTTTT
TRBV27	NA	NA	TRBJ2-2	CASSPRGGRTGELFF	TGTGCCAGCAGTCCCAGGGGGGGGAGAACCGGGGAGCTGTTTTTT
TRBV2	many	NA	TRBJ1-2	CASSEQSPMGLQRGYTF	TGTGCCAGCAGTGAACAAAGTCCGATGGGCCTGCAGCGGGGCTACACCTTC
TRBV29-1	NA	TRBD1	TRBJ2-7	CSVEDWQGAGYEQYF	TGCAGCGTTGAAGATTGGCAGGGGGCGGGATACGAGCAGTACTTC